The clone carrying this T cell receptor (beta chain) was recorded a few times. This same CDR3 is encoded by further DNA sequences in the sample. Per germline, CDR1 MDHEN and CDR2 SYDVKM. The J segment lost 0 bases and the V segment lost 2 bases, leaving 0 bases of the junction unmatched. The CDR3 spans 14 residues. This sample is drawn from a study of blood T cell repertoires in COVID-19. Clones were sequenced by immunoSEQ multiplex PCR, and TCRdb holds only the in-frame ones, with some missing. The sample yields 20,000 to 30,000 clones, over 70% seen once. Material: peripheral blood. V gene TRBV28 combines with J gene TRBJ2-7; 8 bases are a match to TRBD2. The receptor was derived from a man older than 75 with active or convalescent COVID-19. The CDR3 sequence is CASSLAGGSYEQYF. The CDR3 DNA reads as TGTGCCAGCAGTTTAGCGGGAGGCTCCTACGAGCAGTACTTC.